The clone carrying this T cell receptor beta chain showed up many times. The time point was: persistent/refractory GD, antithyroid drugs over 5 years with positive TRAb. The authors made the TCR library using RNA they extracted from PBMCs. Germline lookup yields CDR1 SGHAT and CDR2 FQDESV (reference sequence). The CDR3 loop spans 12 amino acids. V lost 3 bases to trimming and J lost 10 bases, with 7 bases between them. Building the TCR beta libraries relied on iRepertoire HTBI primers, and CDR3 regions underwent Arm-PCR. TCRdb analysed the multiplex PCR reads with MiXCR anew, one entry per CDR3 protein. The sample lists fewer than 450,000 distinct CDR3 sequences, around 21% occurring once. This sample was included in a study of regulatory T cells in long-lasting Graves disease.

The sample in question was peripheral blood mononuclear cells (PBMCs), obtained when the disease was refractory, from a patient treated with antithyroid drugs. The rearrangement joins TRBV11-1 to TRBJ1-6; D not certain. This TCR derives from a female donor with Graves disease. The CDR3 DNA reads TGTGCCAGCAGCTTGGACGGATCACCCCTCCACTTT. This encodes CASSLDGSPLHF.